Sequencing of this TCR beta chain was carried out in a study of blood T cell repertoires in COVID-19. Study information: The analysed material was cDNA or gDNA that came from T cells, B-cell-depleted T cells, or PBMCs.

Per the original data handling: Amplification of reference gene primers provided the estimated nucleated cell counts. TCRdb's table, derived via immunoSEQ multiplex PCR, lists solely in-frame clones and lacks some. Clone size and the V and J calls come from that table; the DNA yielded D and trimming. The sample consists of 60,000 to 75,000 clones, 87% of them appearing once. Germline V gene lookup returns CDR1 MNHEY and CDR2 SVGAGI. V was pared by 7 bases and J by 5 bases, with 6 bases of the junction left unmatched. The CDR3 has 14 amino acids. The specimen was peripheral blood. The TCR comes from a man in his sixties with acute or convalescent COVID-19. The chain couples TRBV6-5 to TRBJ2-2, with TRBD1 matching 8 bases. CDR3 coding DNA: TGTGCCAGCATCGACAGGGGAAGGACCGGGGAGCTGTTTTTT. This encodes CASIDRGRTGELFF.